The clone carrying this T cell receptor (beta chain) was detected ten times or more. The data originate from a study of molecular identifiers for immune sequencing clone quantification. TCRdb fed the PCR reads into MiXCR, producing one record per CDR3 protein. Of approximately 670,000 distinct CDR3 sequences listed, about 20% are singletons. The CDR3 totals 16 residues. The V gene's germline CDR1 is DFQATT and CDR2 SNEGSKA (reference sequence). J gave up 0 bases and V 0 bases, and 4 bases lay outside the gene matches. The V call is TRBV20-1, the J call TRBJ2-5, with TRBD1 identical over 10 bases. The receptor was derived from a human donor in good health. Some libraries in this study had Jurkat cell RNA spiked in. The sample consisted of naive CD8+ T cells from blood, with Jurkat cell RNA spiked in. As for subset: FACS-sorted CD8+CD4-CCR7+CD45RA+ naive T cells. The CDR3 DNA sequence: TGCAGTGCTAGAGACTTGGACAGGGGGTACCAAGAGACCCAGTACTTC. Translating it yields CSARDLDRGYQETQYF.